This TCR gamma chain is drawn from a study of Vδ1+ human thymocytes. General study findings and limits: Thymic TRG and TRD repertoires appeared highly polyclonal. Roughly 22% of thymic delta-chain sequences were Vdelta2, with few Vdelta3, unlike blood Vdelta1+ controls.

CDR1 is GITISATS, CDR2 ISYDGTV, per germline (reference sequence). The CDR3 sequence is 15 residues long. The junction had 13 bases not matched to a gene; V was cut back by 4 bases and J by 4 bases. Concerning this clone: The antigen is unknown.

Sequences come from RNA converted to cDNA by reverse transcription. Pooled V-gene forward primers with one constant-region reverse primer generated the CDR3 amplicons by multiplex PCR. TCRdb reanalyzed the multiplex PCR reads using CATT. The table lists more than 35,000 gamma-chain clones, 20% to 25% of them singletons, with about 1.8% in the top ten. The chain uses TRGV9 and TRGJ1 or TRGJ2. Sequencing was performed on Vdelta1+ gamma-delta thymocytes from the thymus. The subset is: FACS-sorted CD3+ TCRalphabeta- TCRVdelta1+ TCRVdelta2- thymocytes. The sequence came from a girl under two years old who had congenital heart surgery. The CDR3 region is CALWDLAREYYKKLF. The CDR3 DNA sequence: TGTGCCTTGTGGGATCTCGCTCGGGAATATTATAAGAAACTCTTT.